This TCR beta chain was identified during a study of blood T cells in healthy people across ages. Study observations and caveats: Estimates of diversity drawn from one million T cells were considered underestimates.

Points on this clonotype: Its target is not known.

Next came a second PCR, run for about 6 to 11 cycles, which used a sample-barcoded 5' primer along with a J-beta primer mix. A tag from a template-switch adaptor with 12 random nucleotides marked each cDNA molecule. Each CDR3 protein gets one entry after TCRdb re-called the 5' RACE reads with MiXCR. The table lists 700,000 to 900,000 distinct CDR3 sequences, approximately 53% of them singletons. Isolated PBMCs totaled at least 6 million in each sample. Total RNA, at least 6 micrograms per sample, came from PBMCs. The germline gives CDR1 SGDLS, CDR2 YYNGEE. The CDR3 has 17 residues. V dropped 3 bases and J dropped 4; count of bases not matched to a gene: 13.

The sample comprised blood. The sequence derives from an elderly man in good health. V is TRBV9 and J is TRBJ2-1; 7 bases fit TRBD1. The CDR3 here is CASSGVHPSGQYNEQFF. The CDR3 nucleotides read TGTGCCAGCAGCGGCGTCCACCCTTCGGGACAGTACAATGAGCAGTTCTTC. Together with reference TRBV9 and TRBJ2-1, the CDR3 gives the full variable domain: DSGVTQTPKHLITATGQRVTLRCSPRSGDLSVYWYQQSLDQGLQFLIQYYNGEERAKGNILERFSAQQFPDLHSELNLSSLELGDSALYFCASSGVHPSGQYNEQFFGPGTRLTVL.